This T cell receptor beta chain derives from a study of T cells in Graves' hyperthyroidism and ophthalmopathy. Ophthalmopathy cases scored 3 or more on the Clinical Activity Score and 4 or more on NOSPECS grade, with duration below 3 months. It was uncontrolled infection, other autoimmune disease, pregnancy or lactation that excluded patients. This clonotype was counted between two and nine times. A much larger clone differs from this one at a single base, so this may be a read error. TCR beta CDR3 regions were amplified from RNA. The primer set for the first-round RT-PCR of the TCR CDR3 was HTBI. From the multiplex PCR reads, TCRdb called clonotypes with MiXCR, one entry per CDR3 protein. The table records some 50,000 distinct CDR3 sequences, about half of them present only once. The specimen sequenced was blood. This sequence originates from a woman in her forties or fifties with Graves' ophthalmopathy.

The CDR3 DNA sequence: TGTGCCAGCGAAGGGGGGAGCGCCTACGAGCAGTACTTC. Translating gives CASEGGSAYEQYF. The rearrangement links TRBV5-6 to TRBJ2-7; D may match TRBD1 or TRBD2 (6 bases each). The CDR3 totals 13 residues. Per the germline V gene, CDR1 is SGHDT and CDR2 is YYEEEE. V lost 7 bases, J lost 2 bases, and 13 bases lay in between.